This T cell receptor beta chain is from a study of T cell repertoires in ileal Crohn's disease. General study results and limits: All patients with clonality above 26.8% had endoscopic recurrence.

Specified time point: neoterminal ileum biopsy at postoperative endoscopy, about 6 months after surgery. In the case of this clone: The antigen remains unidentified.

Losses at the gene ends were 3 bases for V and 7 bases for J; bases not matched to a gene: 3. The CDR3 loop spans 14 amino acids. Germline V lookup: CDR1 SGHRS, CDR2 YFSETQ. Clones were read by immunoSEQ multiplex PCR, and TCRdb kept only the in-frame ones, dropping some. This sample has tens of thousands of clones, with around nine tenths found just once. The clonotype originates from an adult with Crohn's disease. Sequences were obtained from ileal tissue. V and J are TRBV5-1 and TRBJ1-6; 8 bases line up with TRBD1. CDR3 sequence (DNA): TGCGCCAGCAGCTACAGGACAGGGAATTCACCCCTCCACTTT. The encoded protein is CASSYRTGNSPLHF.